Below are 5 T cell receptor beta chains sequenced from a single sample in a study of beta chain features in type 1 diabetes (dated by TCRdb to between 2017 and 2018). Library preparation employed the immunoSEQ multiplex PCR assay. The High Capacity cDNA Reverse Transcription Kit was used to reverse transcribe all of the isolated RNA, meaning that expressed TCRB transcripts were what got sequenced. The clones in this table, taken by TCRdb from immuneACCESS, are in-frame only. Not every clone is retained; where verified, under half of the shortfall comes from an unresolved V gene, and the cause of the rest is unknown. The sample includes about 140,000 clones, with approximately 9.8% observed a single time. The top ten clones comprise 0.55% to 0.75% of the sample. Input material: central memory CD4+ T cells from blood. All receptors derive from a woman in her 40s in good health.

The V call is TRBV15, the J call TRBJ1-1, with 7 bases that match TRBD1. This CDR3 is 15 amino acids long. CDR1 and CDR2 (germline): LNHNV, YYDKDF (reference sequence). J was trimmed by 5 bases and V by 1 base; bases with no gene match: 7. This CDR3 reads CATSRGGGRGTEAFF. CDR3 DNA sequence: TGTGCCACCAGCAGAGGGGGCGGCAGGGGGACTGAAGCTTTCTTT.

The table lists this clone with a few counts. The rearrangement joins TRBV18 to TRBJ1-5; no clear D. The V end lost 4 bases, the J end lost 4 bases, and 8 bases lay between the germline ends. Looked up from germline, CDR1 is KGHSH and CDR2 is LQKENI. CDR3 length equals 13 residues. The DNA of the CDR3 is TGTGCCAGCTCACGGGCGGGGAATCAGCCCCAGCATTTT. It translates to CASSRAGNQPQHF.

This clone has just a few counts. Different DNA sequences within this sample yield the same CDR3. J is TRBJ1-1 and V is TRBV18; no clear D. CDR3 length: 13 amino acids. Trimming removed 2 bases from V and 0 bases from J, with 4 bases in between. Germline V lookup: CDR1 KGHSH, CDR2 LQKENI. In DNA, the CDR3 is TGTGCCAGCTCACCAGGGCTGAACACTGAAGCTTTCTTT. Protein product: CASSPGLNTEAFF.

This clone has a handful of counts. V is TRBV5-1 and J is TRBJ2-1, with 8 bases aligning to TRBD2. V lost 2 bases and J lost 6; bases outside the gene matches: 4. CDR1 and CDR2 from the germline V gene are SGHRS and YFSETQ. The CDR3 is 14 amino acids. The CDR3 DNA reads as TGCGCCAGCAGCTTCACGGGGGGGCTCAATGAGCAGTTCTTC. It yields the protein CASSFTGGLNEQFF.

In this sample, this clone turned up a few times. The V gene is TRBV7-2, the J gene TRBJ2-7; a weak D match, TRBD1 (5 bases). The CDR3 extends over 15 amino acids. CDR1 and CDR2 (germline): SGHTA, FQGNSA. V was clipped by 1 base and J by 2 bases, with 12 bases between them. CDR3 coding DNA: TGTGCCAGCAGCTTAGTGACGCAGGGTACCTACGAGCAGTACTTC. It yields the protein CASSLVTQGTYEQYF.